This T cell receptor (beta chain) originates from a study of T-cell memory formation after mild COVID-19. Study outcomes and limitations: Pre-infection memory held some responding clones, suggesting pre-existing cross-reactive T cells responded. Among clones peaking at day 37 in the second wave, SARS-CoV-2 specificity remained unconfirmed.

To note about this clonotype: The antigen is unknown.

This CDR3 contains 18 residues. Trimming left V 1 base short and J 8 bases short, with 21 bases between. The germline gives CDR1 LGHNA, CDR2 YSLEER. With constant-segment primers, 5'RACE yielded cDNA libraries of TCR alpha and TCR beta that carried sample barcodes and UMIs. TCRdb recomputed calls from the 5' RACE reads with MiXCR, one row per CDR3 protein. The sample shows approximately 270,000 distinct CDR3 sequences, 15% to 20% of them seen only once. This clonotype was obtained from a man between 18 and 29 years old who had mild COVID-19 (a few samples of this study predate the infection). Cell type and time point are not known. The rearrangement joins TRBV4-3 to TRBJ2-6; D is perhaps TRBD2 (6 bases). Specimen: PBMCs or a T cell subset sorted from them (not recorded which). The CDR3 DNA is TGCGCCAGCAGCCAAGTGGCACCCGGAGGGGCTGTGCCCAACGTCCTGACTTTC. Its protein product is CASSQVAPGGAVPNVLTF.